This T cell receptor beta chain was obtained from a study of Tregs in tolerant kidney transplant recipients. Whole-study findings and limits: For some patients, primers changed over time, blocking nucleotide-level comparison. Tolerant patients' donor-specific Tregs expanded beyond overall Tregs, suggesting antigen-driven growth. Biological reproducibility was not directly addressed in this study.

This CDR3 spans 14 amino acids. Germline V lookup: CDR1 LGHNA, CDR2 YSLEER. V was shortened by 3 bases and J by 5 bases, with 13 bases between the two germline ends. Measured with immunoSEQ multiplex PCR; TCRdb has only the in-frame clones, and not every one. The sample includes 65,000 to 85,000 clones, more than 85% of them seen just once. This clone appeared a few times. The target antigen is unknown. Mixed chimerism was transient after nonmyeloablative marrow transplants from related graft donors. The sequence was collected from a human patient who received a combined kidney and bone marrow transplant. Some T cells may arise from the graft donor. This chain joins TRBV4-3 and TRBJ1-1, with a weak D call TRBD1 (5 bases). The sample consisted of CD4+ T cells from blood (PBMCs), taken 24 months after the transplant. As DNA, the CDR3 is TGCGCCAGCAGCCAGAATATCGGGGGGACTGAAGCTTTCTTT. Translating it yields CASSQNIGGTEAFF.